One and the same sample provided the 11 T cell receptor beta chains below, sequenced in a study of PD-1 blockade in classical Hodgkin lymphoma. Profiled with immunoSEQ multiplex PCR; TCRdb holds only in-frame clones, not every one. Of over 15,000 clones in the sample, around 90% are singletons; the top ten hold around 3.9%. Described time point: newly diagnosed, previously untreated cHL patient sample. The sequenced sample consisted of peripheral blood mononuclear cells (PBMCs). Receptor source: a human donor with classical Hodgkin lymphoma.

CDR3 in DNA: TGCGCCAGCAGCCAAGATATAGCCGAGCCAGCTTTCTTT. This encodes CASSQDIAEPAFF. The chain uses TRBV4-3 and TRBJ1-1; D unresolved. V lost 0 bases and J 10 bases, leaving 12 bases between the germline ends. CDR3 size: 13 residues. Germline loops: CDR1 LGHNA, CDR2 YSLEER.

The CDR3 nucleotides are TGCGCCAGCAGTGAGTCGACCGGGACTAGGTCTGGCGAGCAGTACTTC. Protein sequence: CASSESTGTRSGEQYF. This chain connects TRBV10-2 to TRBJ2-7; the match to TRBD2 covers 8 bases. This CDR3 contains 16 residues. Germline V gene data show CDR1 as WSHSY and CDR2 as SAAADI. The trim removed 0 bases at V and 6 bases at J, leaving 10 bases unmatched.

This clone has a handful of counts. The chain carries TRBV9 and TRBJ1-4; D is uncertain. The CDR3 sequence is 13 residues long. V lost 4 bases to trimming and J lost 13 bases, with 17 bases between them. Germline values: CDR1 SGDLS, CDR2 YYNGEE. This CDR3 is CASSPGPRGTLFF. The CDR3 DNA sequence: TGTGCCAGCAGCCCCGGCCCGCGCGGAACACTGTTTTTT.

CDR3 nucleotide sequence: TGTGCCTGGAGGGGACAGGGGGCCTACGAGCAGTACTTC. It encodes CAWRGQGAYEQYF. This sequence joins TRBV30 and TRBJ2-7; the match to TRBD1 covers 11 bases. The CDR3 is 13 amino acids. V shed 3 bases, J shed 2 bases, and the junction held 0 bases outside the gene matches. Germline loops: CDR1 GTSNPN, CDR2 SVGIG (reference sequence).

This chain links TRBV29-1 with TRBJ1-1; 8 positions agree with TRBD1. The V segment lost 3 bases and the J segment 0 bases; nucleotides outside the gene matches: 3. CDR1 is SQVTM, CDR2 ANQGSEA, per germline. CDR3 length equals 14 residues. As DNA, the CDR3 is TGCAGCGTTGACCGGGACAGGATGAACACTGAAGCTTTCTTT. Amino acid sequence: CSVDRDRMNTEAFF.

This clone came up a few times. This chain uses TRBV5-1 with TRBJ2-4; D uncertain. Germline V CDR1 and CDR2: SGHRS, YFSETQ. Trimming took 0 bases from V and 0 from J, leaving 7 bases between them. This CDR3 has 15 residues. CDR3 residues: CASSLGELAKNIQYF. The CDR3 region has the DNA TGCGCCAGCAGCTTGGGGGAACTAGCCAAAAACATTCAGTACTTC.

Points on this clone: Other DNA sequences within the sample encode an identical CDR3. The rearrangement links TRBV27 to TRBJ2-1; the match to TRBD2 covers 9 bases. The junction had 3 bases not matched to a gene; V was cut back by 2 bases and J by 4 bases. There are 15 residues in the CDR3. CDR1 and CDR2 from the germline V gene are MNHEY and SMNVEV (reference sequence). CDR3 DNA sequence: TGTGCCAGCAGTTTAGGCCTAGCGGGGTACAATGAGCAGTTCTTC. Its translation: CASSLGLAGYNEQFF.

The chain uses TRBV28 and TRBJ1-5; the match to TRBD1 covers 8 bases. This CDR3 has 14 amino acids. Trimming at V came to 6 bases and at J to 6 bases, leaving 7 bases not matched to a gene. Per germline, CDR1 MDHEN and CDR2 SYDVKM. Written as DNA, the CDR3 is TGTGCCAGCAGCCCGACAGGGGAGGCTCAGCCCCAGCATTTT. This sequence encodes CASSPTGEAQPQHF. Full variable domain (outside the CDR3, taken from reference TRBV28 and TRBJ1-5): DVKVTQSSRYLVKRTGEKVFLECVQDMDHENMFWYRQDPGLGLRLIYFSYDVKMKEKGDIPEGYSVSREKKERFSLILESASTNQTSMYLCASSPTGEAQPQHFGDGTRLSIL.

V gene TRBV15 combines with J gene TRBJ2-1; 7 bases line up with TRBD2. From germline, CDR1 is LNHNV and CDR2 YYDKDF (reference sequence). The CDR3 extends over 15 amino acids. V lost 5 bases and J lost 4; bases outside the gene matches: 8. The CDR3 DNA follows: TGTGCCACCAGCCCGGCCCTAGCGGATTACAATGAGCAGTTCTTC. This sequence encodes CATSPALADYNEQFF.

The V gene is TRBV30, the J gene TRBJ2-1; perhaps TRBD1 as D (6 bases). CDR1 and CDR2 (germline): GTSNPN, SVGIG (reference sequence). V was trimmed by 0 bases and J by 8 bases, leaving 8 bases between them. The CDR3 sequence is 12 residues long. The CDR3 here is CAWSVRGDEQFF. For the CDR3, the DNA is TGTGCCTGGAGTGTCAGGGGCGATGAGCAGTTCTTC.

The chain is built from TRBV6-5 and TRBJ2-2; 7 positions agree with TRBD1. V lost 10 bases to trimming and J lost 5 bases; unmatched junction nucleotides: 13. This CDR3 contains 15 residues. Germline CDR1 and CDR2: MNHEY and SVGAGI. The CDR3 DNA is TGTGCCACCAGGCGGACAGGAGAGTTTACCGGGGAGCTGTTTTTT. It specifies CATRRTGEFTGELFF.